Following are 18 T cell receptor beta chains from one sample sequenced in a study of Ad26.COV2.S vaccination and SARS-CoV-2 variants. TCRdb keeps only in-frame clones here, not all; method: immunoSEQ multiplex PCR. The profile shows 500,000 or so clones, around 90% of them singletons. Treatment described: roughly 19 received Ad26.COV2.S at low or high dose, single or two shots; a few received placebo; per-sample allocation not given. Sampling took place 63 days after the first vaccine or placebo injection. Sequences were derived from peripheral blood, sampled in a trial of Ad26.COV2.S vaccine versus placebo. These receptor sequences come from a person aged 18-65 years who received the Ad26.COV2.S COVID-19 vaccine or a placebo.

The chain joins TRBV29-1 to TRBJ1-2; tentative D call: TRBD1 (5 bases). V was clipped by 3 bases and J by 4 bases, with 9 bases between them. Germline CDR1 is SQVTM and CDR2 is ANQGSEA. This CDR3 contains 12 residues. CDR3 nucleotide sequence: TGCAGCGTTGAGGGGGGTCTCTATGGCTACACCTTC. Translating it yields CSVEGGLYGYTF.

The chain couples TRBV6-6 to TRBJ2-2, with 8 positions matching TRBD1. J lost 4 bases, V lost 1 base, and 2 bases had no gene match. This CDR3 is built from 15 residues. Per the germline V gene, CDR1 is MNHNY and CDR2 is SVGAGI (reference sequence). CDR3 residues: CASSYFDRGTGELFF. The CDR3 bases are TGTGCCAGCAGTTACTTCGACAGGGGCACCGGGGAGCTGTTTTTT.

CDR3 DNA: TGTGCCAGCAGTACTGGAGGGGATTCAGGAAACACCATATATTTT. It specifies CASSTGGDSGNTIYF. The chain recombines TRBV28 with TRBJ1-3; possibly TRBD1 for D (5 bases). The germline gives CDR1 MDHEN, CDR2 SYDVKM. With 5 bases removed from V and 4 bases from J, the gap between germline ends came to 15 bases. This CDR3 has 15 residues.

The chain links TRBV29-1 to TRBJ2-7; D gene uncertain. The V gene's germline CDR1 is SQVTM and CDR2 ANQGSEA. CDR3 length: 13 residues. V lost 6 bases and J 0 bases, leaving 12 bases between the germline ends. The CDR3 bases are TGCAGCGTGTTTCAGAAGAGCTCCTACGAGCAGTACTTC. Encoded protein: CSVFQKSSYEQYF.

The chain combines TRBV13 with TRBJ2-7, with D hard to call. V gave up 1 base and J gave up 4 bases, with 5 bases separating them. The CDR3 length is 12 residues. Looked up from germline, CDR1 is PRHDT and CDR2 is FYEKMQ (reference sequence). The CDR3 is CASSLARYEQYF. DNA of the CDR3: TGTGCCAGCAGCTTAGCCAGGTACGAGCAGTACTTC.

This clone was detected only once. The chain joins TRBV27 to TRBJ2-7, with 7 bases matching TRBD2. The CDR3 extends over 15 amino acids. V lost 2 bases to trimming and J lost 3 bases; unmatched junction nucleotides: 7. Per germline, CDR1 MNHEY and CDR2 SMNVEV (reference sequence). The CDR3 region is CASSLMAGVIYEQYF. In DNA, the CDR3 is TGTGCCAGCAGTTTAATGGCGGGAGTTATCTACGAGCAGTACTTC.

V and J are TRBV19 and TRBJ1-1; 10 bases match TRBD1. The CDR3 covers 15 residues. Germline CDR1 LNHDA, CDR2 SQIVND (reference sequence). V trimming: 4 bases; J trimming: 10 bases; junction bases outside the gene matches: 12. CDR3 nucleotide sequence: TGTGCCAGTAGTACCGGGACAGGGGCCCACACGGGAGCTTTCTTT. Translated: CASSTGTGAHTGAFF.

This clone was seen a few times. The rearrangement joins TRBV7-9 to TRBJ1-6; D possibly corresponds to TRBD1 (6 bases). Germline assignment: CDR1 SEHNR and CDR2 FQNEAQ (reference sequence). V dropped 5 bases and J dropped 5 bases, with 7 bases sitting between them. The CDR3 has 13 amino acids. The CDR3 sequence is CASSHRDNSPLHF. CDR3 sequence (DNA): TGTGCCAGCAGCCACAGGGATAATTCACCCCTCCACTTT.

CDR3 loop: CASTVDSSYNEQFF. DNA of the CDR3: TGTGCCAGCACCGTAGATAGCTCCTACAATGAGCAGTTCTTC. The chain employs TRBV2 and TRBJ2-1; D is unclear. The germline V and J ends were trimmed by 7 bases and 0 bases, with 10 bases remaining between them. Germline V lookup: CDR1 SNHLY, CDR2 FYNNEI. The CDR3 spans 14 residues.

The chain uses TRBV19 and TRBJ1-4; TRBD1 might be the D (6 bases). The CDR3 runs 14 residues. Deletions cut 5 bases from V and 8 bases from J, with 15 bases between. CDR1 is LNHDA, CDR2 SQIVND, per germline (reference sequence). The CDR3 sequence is CASSAGASGEKLFF. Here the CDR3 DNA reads TGTGCCAGTAGTGCGGGGGCGTCGGGAGAAAAACTGTTTTTT.

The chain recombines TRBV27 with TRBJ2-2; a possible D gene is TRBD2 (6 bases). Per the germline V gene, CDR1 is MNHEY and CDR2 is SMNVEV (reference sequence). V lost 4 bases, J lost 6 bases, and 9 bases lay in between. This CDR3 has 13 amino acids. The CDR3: CASSSSASGELFF. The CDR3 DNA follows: TGTGCCAGCAGTTCTAGCGCCTCCGGGGAGCTGTTTTTT.

The CDR3 coding sequence is TGTGCCAGCAGCGCCCACTCGGGACTAGTACCCAATGAGCAGTTCTTC. As protein: CASSAHSGLVPNEQFF. The chain carries TRBV7-9 and TRBJ2-1; TRBD2 agrees at 8 bases. Losses at the gene ends were 5 bases for V and 6 bases for J; bases not matched to a gene: 12. CDR3 length equals 16 residues. Germline V gene data show CDR1 as SEHNR and CDR2 as FQNEAQ (reference sequence).

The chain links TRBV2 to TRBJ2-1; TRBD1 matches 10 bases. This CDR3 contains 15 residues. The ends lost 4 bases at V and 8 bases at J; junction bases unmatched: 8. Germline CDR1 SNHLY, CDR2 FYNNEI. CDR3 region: CASSVQTGGWDEQFF. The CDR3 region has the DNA TGTGCCAGCAGTGTACAGACAGGGGGCTGGGATGAGCAGTTCTTC.

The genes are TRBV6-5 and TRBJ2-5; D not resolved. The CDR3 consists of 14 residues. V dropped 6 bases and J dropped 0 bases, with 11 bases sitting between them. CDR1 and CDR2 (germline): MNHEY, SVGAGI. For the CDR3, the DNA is TGTGCCAGCAGAGTGATAGGCGACCAAGAGACCCAGTACTTC. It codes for CASRVIGDQETQYF.

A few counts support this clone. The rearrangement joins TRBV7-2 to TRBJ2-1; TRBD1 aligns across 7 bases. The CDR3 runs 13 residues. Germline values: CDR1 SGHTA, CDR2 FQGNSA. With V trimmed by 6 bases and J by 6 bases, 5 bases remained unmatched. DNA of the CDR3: TGTGCCAGCAGAAAGACAGGGCTCAATGAGCAGTTCTTC. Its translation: CASRKTGLNEQFF.

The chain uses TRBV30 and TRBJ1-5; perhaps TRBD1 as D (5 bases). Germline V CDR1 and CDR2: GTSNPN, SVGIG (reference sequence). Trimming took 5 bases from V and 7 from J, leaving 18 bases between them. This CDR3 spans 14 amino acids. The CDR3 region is CAWAAGGGRQPQHF. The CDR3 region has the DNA TGTGCCTGGGCCGCAGGTGGGGGGAGGCAGCCCCAGCATTTT. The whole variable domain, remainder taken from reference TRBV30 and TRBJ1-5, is SQTIHQWPATLVQPVGSPLSLECTVEGTSNPNLYWYRQAAGRGLQLLFYSVGIGQISSEVPQNLSASRPQDRQFILSSKKLLLSDSGFYLCAWAAGGGRQPQHFGDGTRLSIL.

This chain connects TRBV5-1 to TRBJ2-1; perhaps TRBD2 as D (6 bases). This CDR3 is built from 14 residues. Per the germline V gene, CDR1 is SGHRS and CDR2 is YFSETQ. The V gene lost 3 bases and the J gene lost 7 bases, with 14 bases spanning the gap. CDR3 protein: CASSWDGSLNEQFF. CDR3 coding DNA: TGCGCCAGCAGCTGGGACGGGAGTTTGAATGAGCAGTTCTTC.

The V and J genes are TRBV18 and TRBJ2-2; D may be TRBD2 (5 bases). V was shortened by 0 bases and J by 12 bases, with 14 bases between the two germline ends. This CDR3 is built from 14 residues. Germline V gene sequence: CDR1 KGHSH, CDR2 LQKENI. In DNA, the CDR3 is TGTGCCAGCTCACCACCGGCAGCAGCGGTTAAGCTGTTTTTT. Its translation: CASSPPAAAVKLFF.